This T cell receptor beta chain was sequenced in a study of T cells after yellow fever vaccination (dated by TCRdb to the late 2010s). Context from the whole study: The SMART-Seq v4 Ultra Low Input RNA kit was used to prepare libraries from fractions with low cell numbers. To follow T-cell clones before and after both primary and booster YFV17D yellow fever vaccination, bulk TCR alpha and beta repertoires underwent longitudinal sequencing. The cohort comprised two healthy male donors, one aged 18 to 30 and one aged 30 to 39 years. Blood was drawn at multiple timepoints before and after primary and secondary immunization, with bulk PBMC replicates and cell subsets isolated.

The table lists this clonotype with many counts. Its target antigen remains unknown. One junction end does not reproduce the germline sequence, and a read error may be involved. The study at large found these results: Computational filtering was needed because FACS-sorted repertoires could contain abundant contaminating clonotypes from the bulk population. Only two donors were included in the study, so the extent to which the findings can be generalized is limited. A small share of clonotypes was detected in both CD4 and CD8 compartments, with the overlap likely arising from convergent recombination. Compared with the primary T-cell response, the secondary T-cell response was weaker but faster, peaking on day 5 rather than day 15. After the booster, most of the clones that had expanded following primary vaccination were detected again (around 97% of CD4 and around 88% of CD8), which suggests that memory was broadly maintained.

CDR1 is given as SSHAT and CDR2 as FNYEAQ, both from the germline V gene (reference sequence). From the cysteine through the phenylalanine, the CDR3 covers 15 amino acids. The sequence is cut down to CDR3 DNA, 45 bases in frame from base 1. Per the publication, the treatment or condition label means: live attenuated yellow fever vaccine strain. PBMCs were isolated from peripheral blood using a standard Ficoll-Paque protocol. CD4 and CD8 T-cell fractions were isolated with Dynabeads CD4 and CD8 positive selection kits. TriZol was used to extract RNA from bulk PBMCs, from CD4 and CD8 fractions, and from dextramer-positive and dextramer-negative fractions. TCR cDNA was made using 5'RACE template switching, a step that added a universal primer site and unique molecular identifiers. Priming for cDNA synthesis came from both the TCR alpha and TCR beta constant segments. Two PCR steps were used to amplify libraries, with sample barcodes and sequencing adapters being added in the second step. Sequencing of libraries was done on Illumina HiSeq 2500 (2x100 bp) or NovaSeq (2x150 bp). In the authors' own workflow: MIGEC handled demultiplexing of reads and collapsing into UMI consensus sequences, while MiXCR performed V(D)J alignment. Clonotypes responding to the vaccine were identified with edgeR on replicate PBMC samples, with the criteria of FDR below 0.01 and a log2 fold change above 5 up to day 15. CD4 or CD8 identity was assigned to each bulk clonotype according to whether the clonotype was present at higher abundance in the sequenced CD4 repertoire or the sequenced CD8 repertoire. The raw public reads went through TCRdb reprocessing: fastp at Q25, MiXCR clone calling, in-frame beta chains kept. Under each unique CDR3 protein, matching rows form one entry showing the most common genes and DNA. The authors' filters were not applied to this entry. The sample table records more than 95,000 distinct CDR3 sequences; 6% to 8% of these occur just once. The leading ten clones occupy roughly 2.5% of the sample.

This sequence was found in a man between 18 and 29 years old who received the YFV17D yellow fever vaccine. The sample consisted of CD4+ T cells sorted from PBMCs, taken around 10 days after the first yellow fever vaccination. The chain joins TRBV7-7 to TRBJ2-3; the central 8 bases match TRBD2. The DNA sequence is given as TGTGCTAGCAGCTTAGGCGGGGGGCCCACAGATACGCAGTATTTT. This is translated as CASSLGGGPTDTQYF.